The 9 T cell receptor beta chains below come from one sample, sequenced in a study of cytomegalovirus exposure and HLA in healthy donors. The PCR contained 60 Vbeta and 13 Jbeta primers. Here immunoSEQ multiplex PCR was the method, and the copy in TCRdb shows in-frame clones only, minus some. The sample lists some 140,000 clones, about 69% occurring once. The specimen sequenced was PBMCs. Receptor source: a man aged 25-40 years in good health and CMV-seronegative.

The chain joins TRBV20-1 to TRBJ2-1; TRBD1 is a possible D gene (5 bases). With 7 bases removed from V and 6 bases from J, the gap between germline ends came to 10 bases. Per germline, CDR1 DFQATT and CDR2 SNEGSKA (reference sequence). The CDR3 covers 11 residues. The CDR3 reads CSVAGPNEQFF. In nucleotides, the CDR3 is TGCAGTGTCGCAGGGCCCAATGAGCAGTTCTTC.

The rearrangement uses TRBV29-1 and TRBJ1-6; 7 positions agree with TRBD1. The V gene end was trimmed by 7 bases and the J gene end by 7 bases; junction bases not matched to a gene: 7. The CDR3 runs to 13 residues. Germline V gene data show CDR1 as SQVTM and CDR2 as ANQGSEA. The CDR3 reads CSARDSINSPLHF. The DNA of the CDR3 is TGCAGCGCCCGGGACAGCATAAATTCACCCCTCCACTTT. Filled out from reference TRBV29-1 and TRBJ1-6, the complete variable domain reads SAVISQKPSRDICQRGTSLTIQCQVDSQVTMMFWYRQQPGQSLTLIATANQGSEATYESGFVIDKFPISRPNLTFSTLTVSNMSPEDSSIYLCSARDSINSPLHFGNGTRLTVT.

The chain recombines TRBV5-1 with TRBJ1-5; the D gene is possibly TRBD1 (6 bases). Trimming cost V 3 bases and J 0 bases, with 10 bases left between them. The CDR3 runs 15 residues. The germline V gene encodes CDR1 SGHRS and CDR2 YFSETQ. The CDR3 region is CASSSTGNSNQPQHF. The CDR3 coding sequence is TGCGCCAGCAGCTCTACAGGGAATAGCAATCAGCCCCAGCATTTT.

The rearrangement joins TRBV6-5 to TRBJ2-5; TRBD1 aligns across 7 bases. Germline lookup yields CDR1 MNHEY and CDR2 SVGAGI. The CDR3 contains 14 residues. V was pared by 6 bases and J by 5 bases, with 9 bases of the junction left unmatched. The CDR3 loop is CASSSTGIEETQYF. CDR3 nucleotide sequence: TGTGCCAGCAGCTCGACAGGGATCGAGGAGACCCAGTACTTC.

In this sample, this clone turned up a few times. The chain couples TRBV19 to TRBJ2-2; 9 positions agree with TRBD1. The CDR3 is 14 residues long. Germline V gene lookup returns CDR1 LNHDA and CDR2 SQIVND (reference sequence). V lost 7 bases and J lost 6; bases outside the gene matches: 6. CDR3 residues: CASKGDRVAGELFF. The CDR3, as DNA: TGTGCCAGTAAGGGGGACAGGGTAGCCGGGGAGCTGTTTTTT.

The rearrangement links TRBV28 to TRBJ1-2, with 7 nucleotides matching TRBD1. J was trimmed by 8 bases and V by 5 bases; bases with no gene match: 8. There are 13 residues in the CDR3. Germline lookup yields CDR1 MDHEN and CDR2 SYDVKM. The CDR3 reads CASSPIQGEGYTF. Here the CDR3 DNA reads TGTGCCAGCAGTCCCATCCAGGGGGAGGGCTACACCTTC.

By sample share, this clone is medium-sized. J is TRBJ1-3 and V is TRBV10-2; 7 nucleotides agree with TRBD1. CDR1 is WSHSY and CDR2 is SAAADI in the germline V gene. The CDR3 sequence is 15 residues long. After removal of 8 bases from V and 0 bases from J, the junction contained 7 bases not matched to a gene. Here the CDR3 reads CASETTGSSGNTIYF. For the CDR3, the DNA is TGCGCCAGCGAGACGACAGGGAGCTCTGGAAACACCATATATTTT.

The CDR3 protein is CASSPGWGTGELFF. The DNA for the CDR3 is TGTGCCAGCAGCCCGGGATGGGGCACCGGGGAGCTGTTTTTT. V gene TRBV7-3 combines with J gene TRBJ2-2; the D gene is possibly TRBD2 (5 bases). Germline V gives CDR1 SGHTA, CDR2 FQGTGA. V was clipped by 5 bases and J by 4 bases, with 11 bases between them. The CDR3 runs 14 residues. Variable domain in full (rest from reference TRBV7-3 and TRBJ2-2): GAGVSQTPSNKVTEKGKYVELRCDPISGHTALYWYRQSLGQGPEFLIYFQGTGAADDSGLPNDRFFAVRPEGSVSTLKIQRTERGDSAVYLCASSPGWGTGELFFGEGSRLTVL.

This clone showed up just once. V usage is TRBV27 and J usage is TRBJ1-1; D remains unclear. Trimming left V 5 bases short and J 4 bases short, with 8 bases between. CDR1 and CDR2 from the germline V gene are MNHEY and SMNVEV (reference sequence). The CDR3 runs to 12 residues. The CDR3 DNA sequence: TGTGCCAGCAGTAACGGTGGCACTGAAGCTTTCTTT. It is translated as CASSNGGTEAFF.